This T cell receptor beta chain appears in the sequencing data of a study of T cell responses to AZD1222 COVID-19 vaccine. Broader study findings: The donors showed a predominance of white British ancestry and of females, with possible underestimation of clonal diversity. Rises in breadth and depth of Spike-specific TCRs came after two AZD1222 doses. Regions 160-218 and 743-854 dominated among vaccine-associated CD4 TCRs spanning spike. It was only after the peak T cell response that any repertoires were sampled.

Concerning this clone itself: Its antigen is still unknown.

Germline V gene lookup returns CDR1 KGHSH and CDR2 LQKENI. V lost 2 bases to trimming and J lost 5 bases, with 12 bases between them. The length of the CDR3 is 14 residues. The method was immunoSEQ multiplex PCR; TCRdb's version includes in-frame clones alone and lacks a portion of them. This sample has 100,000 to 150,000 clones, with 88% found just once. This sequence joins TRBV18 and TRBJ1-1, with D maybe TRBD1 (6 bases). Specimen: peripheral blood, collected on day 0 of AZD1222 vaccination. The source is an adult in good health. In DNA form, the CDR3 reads TGTGCCAGCTCACCAGGGGGCATGAGGACTGAAGCTTTCTTT. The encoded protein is CASSPGGMRTEAFF. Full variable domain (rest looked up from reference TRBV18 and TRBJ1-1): NAGVMQNPRHLVRRRGQEARLRCSPMKGHSHVYWYRQLPEEGLKFMVYLQKENIIDESGMPKERFSAEFPKEGPSILRIQQVVRGDSAAYFCASSPGGMRTEAFFGQGTRLTVV.